This T cell receptor beta chain is drawn from a study of T cell repertoires in cytomegalovirus infection. Overall study: Both CMV infection and a matching HLA type were indicated by public TCR beta signatures. Findings and caveats of the study: Clonotypes of TCR beta that were HLA-C-restricted and CMV-specific dominated the ex vivo response.

The CDR3 extends over 13 amino acids. CDR1 DFQATT and CDR2 SNEGSKA come from the germline V gene (reference sequence). Trimming cost V 5 bases and J 4 bases, with 11 bases left between them. On this clonotype: Its antigen is as yet unknown.

A single record per CDR3 protein comes from TCRdb applying MiXCR to the reads. The sample consists of roughly 280,000 distinct CDR3 sequences, around 15% of them appearing once. Source material: PBMCs. The receptor was derived from a human donor in good health (CMV status not recorded). Some clones in this sample may be carry-over from other donors' samples. V usage is TRBV20-1 and J usage is TRBJ1-4; D possibly corresponds to TRBD1 (6 bases). CDR3 region: CSALDRDNEKLFF. CDR3 in DNA: TGCAGTGCTCTGGACAGAGATAATGAAAAACTGTTTTTT.